Shown below are 20 T cell receptor beta chains from a single sample sequenced in a study of blood T cell repertoires in COVID-19 (dated by TCRdb to between 2020 and 2021). Libraries were made using the immunoSEQ multiplex PCR assay. The source is immuneACCESS, and TCRdb retained only in-frame sequences with V and J called. Part of the clones is not carried over; for the studies checked, unresolved V genes explain less than half of this, and the remainder is unexplained. In all, the sample holds some 56,000 clones, and about 84% of those were seen once. The ten top clones hold approximately 7% of the sample. The specimen sequenced was peripheral blood. The source of these receptors is a man aged 60 to 69 with acute or convalescent COVID-19.

There are a few counts of this clone. V usage is TRBV3-1 (or the pseudogene TRBV3-2) and J usage is TRBJ1-1, with D tentatively TRBD1 (5 bases). This CDR3 is 15 amino acids long. Germline V gene lookup returns CDR1 LGHDT and CDR2 YNNKEL (reference sequence). The V end was cut by 2 bases, the J end by 4 bases, with 14 bases between. CDR3: CASSQSPTGGTEAFF. The DNA for the CDR3 is TGTGCCAGCAGCCAATCCCCGACGGGGGGCACTGAAGCTTTCTTT.

The chain joins TRBV13 to TRBJ1-1; D perhaps matches TRBD1 (5 bases). The CDR3 runs to 16 residues. Trimming stripped 5 bases from V and 1 base from J, with 17 bases between. Germline CDR1 is PRHDT and CDR2 is FYEKMQ (reference sequence). The CDR3 region has the DNA TGTGCCAGCAGCCCCCGGGCGGGACGGGCGAACACTGAAGCTTTCTTT. Protein: CASSPRAGRANTEAFF.

The chain couples TRBV15 to TRBJ2-3; a weak D match, TRBD1 (6 bases). Germline lookup yields CDR1 LNHNV and CDR2 YYDKDF (reference sequence). The CDR3 totals 14 residues. With 11 bases removed from V and 0 bases from J, the gap between germline ends came to 15 bases. This chain's CDR3 is CAPLMRGSTDTQYF. DNA for the CDR3: TGTGCCCCTCTTATGAGGGGGAGCACAGATACGCAGTATTTT.

The chain employs TRBV4-1 and TRBJ2-3; 9 positions match TRBD2. Losses at the gene ends were 0 bases for V and 5 bases for J; bases not matched to a gene: 9. Germline CDR1 reads MGHRA; CDR2 reads YSYEKL. The CDR3 extends over 17 amino acids. The CDR3 DNA sequence: TGCGCCAGCAGCCAAGAAGGGCGGGGGGGCCTTAAAGATACGCAGTATTTT. Translation: CASSQEGRGGLKDTQYF.

The chain joins TRBV6-5 to TRBJ1-1; 7 bases are shared with TRBD1. The CDR3 runs to 14 residues. The ends lost 6 bases at V and 8 bases at J; junction bases unmatched: 12. Germline V gives CDR1 MNHEY, CDR2 SVGAGI. The CDR3 bases are TGTGCCAGCAGCCGACAAGGGGGCCTCATAGAAGCTTTCTTT. Translating it yields CASSRQGGLIEAFF.

The chain combines TRBV2 with TRBJ2-3, with 8 positions matching TRBD2. The trim removed 3 bases at V and 2 bases at J, leaving 4 bases unmatched. In germline, CDR1 is SNHLY, CDR2 FYNNEI. The CDR3 sequence is 15 residues long. This CDR3 is CASSDPGGVTDTQYF. The CDR3, as DNA: TGTGCCAGCAGTGATCCCGGGGGGGTCACAGATACGCAGTATTTT.

The chain recombines TRBV24-1 with TRBJ2-1; D may be TRBD1 (5 bases). Germline lookup yields CDR1 KGHDR and CDR2 SFDVKD. CDR3 size: 12 residues. This CDR3 reads CANQGRDNEQFF. The CDR3 DNA sequence: TGTGCTAACCAGGGTCGCGACAATGAGCAGTTCTTC.

This clone was detected only once. In nucleotides, the CDR3 is TGTGCCACCAGTGATTCTAGGGGAGGAACCGGGGAGCTGTTTTTT. This sequence encodes CATSDSRGGTGELFF. V usage is TRBV24-1 and J usage is TRBJ2-2, with D perhaps matching TRBD2 (6 bases). CDR3 length equals 15 residues. The V gene's germline CDR1 is KGHDR and CDR2 SFDVKD. Trimming took 2 bases from V and 5 from J, leaving 11 bases between them.

The CDR3 spells CASSPGQIPISYNEQFF. Written as DNA, the CDR3 is TGTGCCAGCAGCCCCGGACAAATCCCCATTTCCTACAATGAGCAGTTCTTC. The chain couples TRBV7-6 to TRBJ2-1, with D perhaps TRBD1 (5 bases). Germline V gene data show CDR1 as SGHVS and CDR2 as FNYEAQ. This CDR3 has 17 residues. With 5 bases removed from V and 1 base from J, the gap between germline ends came to 18 bases.

This rearrangement joins TRBV11-2 to TRBJ1-2; a possible D gene is TRBD1 (5 bases). Germline V CDR1 and CDR2: SGHAT, FQNNGV. Deletions cut 5 bases from V and 4 bases from J, with 14 bases between. CDR3 size: 14 residues. The CDR3 reads CASSPQGFGYGYTF. Here the CDR3 DNA reads TGTGCCAGCAGCCCGCAGGGTTTTGGCTATGGCTACACCTTC.

The V call is TRBV19, the J call TRBJ1-1; D remains ambiguous. V lost 3 bases and J lost 6, with 5 bases in between. Germline V CDR1 and CDR2: LNHDA, SQIVND (reference sequence). The CDR3 length is 11 residues. The CDR3 protein is CASSIGSEAFF. In DNA form, the CDR3 reads TGTGCCAGTAGTATCGGTTCTGAAGCTTTCTTT.

The chain couples TRBV12-3 or TRBV12-4 to TRBJ2-5; TRBD2 is a possible D gene (6 bases). The CDR3 spans 13 residues. V gave up 5 bases and J gave up 5 bases, with 12 bases separating them. The DNA for the CDR3 is TGTGCCAGCAGTCCCCGACTAGGGGAGACCCAGTACTTC. Translated, it gives CASSPRLGETQYF.

J is TRBJ1-1 and V is TRBV29-1, with 7 bases matching TRBD1. Germline CDR1 and CDR2: SQVTM and ANQGSEA. The junction had 10 bases not matched to a gene; V was cut back by 8 bases and J by 1 base. This CDR3 has 14 amino acids. As DNA, the CDR3 is TGCAGCTTTAGGACAGGCTCGGCGAACACTGAAGCTTTCTTT. This translates into CSFRTGSANTEAFF.

The chain is built from TRBV30 and TRBJ1-6; D may be TRBD1 (5 bases). Looked up from germline, CDR1 is GTSNPN and CDR2 is SVGIG (reference sequence). This CDR3 is 15 amino acids long. Trimming cost V 4 bases and J 0 bases, with 10 bases left between them. This CDR3 reads CAWKWQGSYNSPLHF. Here the CDR3 DNA reads TGTGCCTGGAAATGGCAGGGCTCCTATAATTCACCCCTCCACTTT.

The chain links TRBV7-6 to TRBJ1-3, with TRBD1 as a possible D gene (6 bases). V dropped 2 bases and J dropped 3 bases, with 14 bases sitting between them. This CDR3 has 16 amino acids. Germline lookup yields CDR1 SGHVS and CDR2 FNYEAQ. CDR3 sequence: CASSLTAQGIGNTIYF. As DNA, the CDR3 is TGTGCCAGCAGCTTAACGGCTCAGGGGATTGGAAACACCATATATTTT.

The chain has TRBV6-6 and TRBJ2-3; 8 bases line up with TRBD2. In germline, CDR1 is MNHNY, CDR2 SVGAGI (reference sequence). CDR3 length: 16 residues. V gave up 2 bases and J gave up 2 bases; unmatched junction bases: 6. The CDR3 DNA follows: TGTGCCAGCAGTTACGGGGCGGGGGGCTCCACAGATACGCAGTATTTT. Translated: CASSYGAGGSTDTQYF.

The J gene is TRBJ1-2, the V gene TRBV6-5; TRBD1 matches 8 bases. V was pared by 6 bases and J by 3 bases, with 6 bases of the junction left unmatched. Germline V gene lookup returns CDR1 MNHEY and CDR2 SVGAGI. The CDR3 contains 14 residues. Here the CDR3 DNA reads TGTGCCAGCAGCCCCAGGGGGCGCGACTATGGCTACACCTTC. This gives the protein CASSPRGRDYGYTF.

V usage is TRBV11-2 and J usage is TRBJ2-7; no clear D. Per the germline V gene, CDR1 is SGHAT and CDR2 is FQNNGV. The V end was cut by 5 bases, the J end by 2 bases, with 10 bases between. This CDR3 is built from 13 residues. In DNA form, the CDR3 reads TGTGCCAGCAGCCTAAGTGACACCTACGAGCAGTACTTC. It encodes CASSLSDTYEQYF. The variable domain in full, with the rest retrieved from reference TRBV11-2 and TRBJ2-7, is EAGVAQSPRYKIIEKRQSVAFWCNPISGHATLYWYQQILGQGPKLLIQFQNNGVVDDSQLPKDRFSAERLKGVDSTLKIQPAKLEDSAVYLCASSLSDTYEQYFGPGTRLTVT.

This clone has a handful of counts. J is TRBJ2-2 and V is TRBV5-1; D may be TRBD2 (6 bases). Germline CDR1 and CDR2: SGHRS and YFSETQ. The V end was cut by 5 bases, the J end by 7 bases, with 12 bases between. This CDR3 is built from 13 residues. CDR3 in DNA: TGCGCCAGCAGTGGAGGGGAAGTCGGGGAGCTGTTTTTT. As protein: CASSGGEVGELFF.

The V and J genes are TRBV12-5 and TRBJ2-3; TRBD1 aligns across 10 bases. CDR1 and CDR2 from the germline V gene are LGHNT and FRNRAP. The CDR3 loop spans 16 amino acids. The trim removed 6 bases at V and 1 base at J, leaving 7 bases unmatched. Here the CDR3 reads CASGSGQGMGTDTQYF. CDR3 DNA: TGTGCTAGTGGATCGGGACAGGGGATGGGCACAGATACGCAGTATTTT.